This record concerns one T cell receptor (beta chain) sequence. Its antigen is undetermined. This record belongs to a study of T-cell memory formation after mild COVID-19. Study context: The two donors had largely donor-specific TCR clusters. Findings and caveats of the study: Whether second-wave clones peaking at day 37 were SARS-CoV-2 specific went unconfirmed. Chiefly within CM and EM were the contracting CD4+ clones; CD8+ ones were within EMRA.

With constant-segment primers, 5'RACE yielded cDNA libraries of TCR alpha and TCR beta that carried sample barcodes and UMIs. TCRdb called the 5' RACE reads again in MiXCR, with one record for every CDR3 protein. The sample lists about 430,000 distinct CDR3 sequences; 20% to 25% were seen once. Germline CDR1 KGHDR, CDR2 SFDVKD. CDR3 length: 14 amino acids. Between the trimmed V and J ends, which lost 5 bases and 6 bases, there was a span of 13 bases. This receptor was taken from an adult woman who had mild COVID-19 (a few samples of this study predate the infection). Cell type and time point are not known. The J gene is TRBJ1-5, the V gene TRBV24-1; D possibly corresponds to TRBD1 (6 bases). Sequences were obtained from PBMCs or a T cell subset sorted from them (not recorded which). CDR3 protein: CATSGDGGGQPQHF. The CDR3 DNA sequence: TGTGCCACCAGTGGAGATGGGGGCGGTCAGCCCCAGCATTTT.